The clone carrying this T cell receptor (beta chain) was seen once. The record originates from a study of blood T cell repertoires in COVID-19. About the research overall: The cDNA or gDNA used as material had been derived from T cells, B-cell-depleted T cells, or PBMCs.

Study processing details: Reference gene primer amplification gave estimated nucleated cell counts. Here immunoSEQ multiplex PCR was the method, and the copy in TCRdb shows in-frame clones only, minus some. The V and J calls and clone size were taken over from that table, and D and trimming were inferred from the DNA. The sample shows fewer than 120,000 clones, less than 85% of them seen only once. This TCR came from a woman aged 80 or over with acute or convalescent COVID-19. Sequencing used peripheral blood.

The CDR3 DNA sequence: TGTGCCAGCAGCCCTAGGGGGAACGTTTATGGCTACACCTTC. Amino acid sequence: CASSPRGNVYGYTF. The rearrangement uses TRBV7-2 and TRBJ1-2; D possibly corresponds to TRBD1 (6 bases). With 5 bases removed from V and 5 bases from J, the gap between germline ends came to 15 bases. The CDR3 is made up of 14 amino acids. Germline loops: CDR1 SGHTA, CDR2 FQGNSA.